Following are 14 T cell receptor beta chains from one sample sequenced in a study of blood T cell repertoires in COVID-19. Assay used: immunoSEQ multiplex PCR; TCRdb lists only in-frame clones, some missing. The sample contains roughly 160,000 clones, roughly four fifths of which appear only once. The sequenced material came from peripheral blood. These receptors were taken from a woman over 75 with COVID-19, enrolled during active disease.

V usage is TRBV20-1 and J usage is TRBJ1-1; no firm D call. The CDR3 has 12 amino acids. V was cut by 3 bases and J by 1 base, with 6 bases left in between. From germline, CDR1 is DFQATT and CDR2 SNEGSKA (reference sequence). In nucleotides, the CDR3 is TGCAGTGCTAGTAACAAGAACACTGAAGCTTTCTTT. This gives the protein CSASNKNTEAFF.

The genes are TRBV24-1 and TRBJ1-3, with TRBD1 identical over 8 bases. The junction had 7 bases not matched to a gene; V was cut back by 7 bases and J by 3 bases. Germline lookup yields CDR1 KGHDR and CDR2 SFDVKD. The CDR3 sequence is 15 residues long. DNA of the CDR3: TGTGCCACCAGACAGGGACAGGATAATGGAAACACCATATATTTT. Translating it yields CATRQGQDNGNTIYF.

This clone has just a few counts. The chain carries TRBV11-2 and TRBJ1-1; 9 bases agree with TRBD1. Germline V gives CDR1 SGHAT, CDR2 FQNNGV. The CDR3 runs to 16 residues. The V and J ends lost 6 bases and 1 base, in that order; junction bases with no gene match: 9. The CDR3: CASSPGTGRGNTEAFF. DNA of the CDR3: TGTGCCAGCAGTCCCGGGACAGGGAGAGGGAACACTGAAGCTTTCTTT.

This rearrangement joins TRBV6-1 to TRBJ1-2; 7 bases are shared with TRBD1. The J segment lost 6 bases and the V segment lost 5 bases, leaving 6 bases of the junction unmatched. In germline, CDR1 is MNHNS, CDR2 SASEGT. The CDR3 runs to 13 residues. CDR3 sequence: CASSSPDRDGYTF. CDR3 bases: TGTGCCAGCAGTTCCCCCGACAGGGATGGCTACACCTTC.

The J gene is TRBJ2-5, the V gene TRBV2; TRBD1 agrees at 8 bases. CDR3 length equals 12 residues. With V trimmed by 5 bases and J by 5 bases, 1 base remained unmatched. CDR1 and CDR2 (germline): SNHLY, FYNNEI. The CDR3 region is CASSQGAETQYF. The CDR3 nucleotides read TGTGCCAGCAGTCAGGGGGCTGAGACCCAGTACTTC. Combining the CDR3 with reference TRBV2 and TRBJ2-5 gives the whole variable domain EPEVTQTPSHQVTQMGQEVILRCVPISNHLYFYWYRQILGQKVEFLVSFYNNEISEKSEIFDDQFSVERPDGSNFTLKIRSTKLEDSAMYFCASSQGAETQYFGPGTRLLVL.

The V gene is TRBV6-2 or TRBV6-3, the J gene TRBJ1-5; TRBD1 aligns across 9 bases. After removal of 7 bases from V and 6 bases from J, the junction contained 7 bases not matched to a gene. The germline V gene has CDR1 MNHEY and CDR2 SVGEGT. The CDR3 covers 14 residues. CDR3 sequence (DNA): TGTGCCAGCACCCCGACAGGGGGGAGTCAGCCCCAGCATTTT. Amino acid sequence: CASTPTGGSQPQHF.

The V call is TRBV19, the J call TRBJ2-1; the D gene is possibly TRBD2 (5 bases). This CDR3 has 15 amino acids. Trimming pared 6 bases from V and 5 bases from J, leaving 17 bases between. Germline CDR1 and CDR2: LNHDA and SQIVND (reference sequence). CDR3 coding DNA: TGTGCCAGTAGGCCTACTAGGCCCGTCCACAATGAGCAGTTCTTC. It codes for CASRPTRPVHNEQFF. Looking up the rest from reference TRBV19 and TRBJ2-1 gives the full variable domain: DGGITQSPKYLFRKEGQNVTLSCEQNLNHDAMYWYRQDPGQGLRLIYYSQIVNDFQKGDIAEGYSVSREKKESFPLTVTSAQKNPTAFYLCASRPTRPVHNEQFFGPGTRLTVL.

This chain uses TRBV28 with TRBJ2-7; 13 nucleotides line up with TRBD2. V shed 3 bases and J 0 bases; nucleotides not matched to a gene: 5. Germline CDR1 is MDHEN and CDR2 is SYDVKM. The CDR3 has 17 amino acids. The CDR3 here is CASSFLTSGRSSYEQYF. Here the CDR3 DNA reads TGTGCCAGCAGTTTTTTGACTAGCGGGAGGTCCTCCTACGAGCAGTACTTC. Complete variable domain (other parts from reference TRBV28 and TRBJ2-7): DVKVTQSSRYLVKRTGEKVFLECVQDMDHENMFWYRQDPGLGLRLIYFSYDVKMKEKGDIPEGYSVSREKKERFSLILESASTNQTSMYLCASSFLTSGRSSYEQYFGPGTRLTVT.

This clone was seen only once. The chain carries TRBV7-3 and TRBJ2-7; 8 bases match TRBD1. The ends lost 1 base at V and 5 bases at J; junction bases unmatched: 1. The CDR3 contains 13 residues. The germline V gene has CDR1 SGHTA and CDR2 FQGTGA. The chain's CDR3 is CASSLMDRDEQYF. The DNA of the CDR3 is TGTGCCAGCAGCTTAATGGACAGGGACGAGCAGTACTTC.

V gene TRBV7-2 combines with J gene TRBJ2-1, with 8 nucleotides matching TRBD1. In germline, CDR1 is SGHTA, CDR2 FQGNSA. The CDR3 runs 14 residues. With V trimmed by 5 bases and J by 3 bases, 3 bases remained unmatched. The CDR3 reads CASSPQGDYNEQFF. The CDR3 region has the DNA TGTGCCAGCAGCCCACAGGGGGACTACAATGAGCAGTTCTTC.

This clone was recorded once. Here the CDR3 DNA reads TGTGCCAGCAGCCGCCAATTCTCAGGGACTAGCGGGACCTACGAGCAGTACTTC. The encoded protein is CASSRQFSGTSGTYEQYF. The genes are TRBV4-2 and TRBJ2-7; 13 bases line up with TRBD2. CDR3 size: 18 residues. Germline V gives CDR1 LGHNA, CDR2 YNFKEQ. V was clipped by 4 bases and J by 2 bases; unmatched bases: 11.

The chain recombines TRBV11-2 with TRBJ2-7; D might be TRBD2 (6 bases). V lost 6 bases to trimming and J lost 4 bases, with 13 bases between them. Germline assignment: CDR1 SGHAT and CDR2 FQNNGV. This CDR3 contains 13 residues. The CDR3 spells CASSASGVYEQYF. The CDR3 DNA reads as TGTGCCAGCAGTGCCTCGGGGGTTTACGAGCAGTACTTC.

In this sample, this clone turned up a few times. J is TRBJ2-7 and V is TRBV6-5, with 8 bases matching TRBD2. The V gene end was trimmed by 5 bases and the J gene end by 3 bases; junction bases not matched to a gene: 6. CDR3 length: 14 residues. Looked up from germline, CDR1 is MNHEY and CDR2 is SVGAGI. The CDR3: CASSKPGLDYEQYF. Written as DNA, the CDR3 is TGTGCCAGCAGTAAGCCGGGACTAGACTACGAGCAGTACTTC.

This sequence joins TRBV29-1 and TRBJ2-6, with 8 nucleotides matching TRBD1. The CDR3 is 16 amino acids. The V gene's germline CDR1 is SQVTM and CDR2 ANQGSEA. The junction had 7 bases not matched to a gene; V was cut back by 6 bases and J by 0 bases. The CDR3 coding sequence is TGCAGCGTGAGGGACAGGACAGGCTCTGGGGCCAACGTCCTGACTTTC. As protein: CSVRDRTGSGANVLTF. Variable domain in full (rest from reference TRBV29-1 and TRBJ2-6): SAVISQKPSRDICQRGTSLTIQCQVDSQVTMMFWYRQQPGQSLTLIATANQGSEATYESGFVIDKFPISRPNLTFSTLTVSNMSPEDSSIYLCSVRDRTGSGANVLTFGAGSRLTVL.